These 10 T cell receptor beta chains came from one sample sequenced in a study of cytomegalovirus exposure and HLA in healthy donors. PCR used 60 Vbeta primers and 13 Jbeta primers. Profiled with immunoSEQ multiplex PCR; TCRdb holds only in-frame clones, not every one. The sample shows 80,000 or so clones, roughly 78% of them seen only once. The sequenced sample was PBMCs. The source is a man between 35 and 55 years old in good health and CMV-seronegative.

The chain combines TRBV7-9 with TRBJ1-5; D remains ambiguous. Germline assignment: CDR1 SEHNR and CDR2 FQNEAQ (reference sequence). Trimming cost V 5 bases and J 5 bases, with 10 bases left between them. The CDR3 has 13 amino acids. In nucleotides, the CDR3 is TGTGCCAGCAGCGCACAGAACCATCAGCCCCAGCATTTT. This sequence encodes CASSAQNHQPQHF.

This clone has only a few counts. This rearrangement joins TRBV25-1 to TRBJ1-2; weak D call: TRBD1 (6 bases). V shed 3 bases and J shed 4 bases, with 9 bases lying between them. CDR1 and CDR2 from the germline V gene are MGHDK and SYGVNS. This CDR3 comprises 13 residues. This CDR3 reads CASSEDRGYGYTF. Here the CDR3 DNA reads TGTGCCAGCAGTGAGGACAGAGGCTATGGCTACACCTTC.

The rearrangement joins TRBV23-1 to TRBJ1-5; 8 bases line up with TRBD1. TRBV23-1 is reported as an ORF; its role is uncertain. The CDR3 totals 18 residues. V shed 0 bases, J shed 5 bases, and the junction held 12 bases outside the gene matches. The CDR3 spells CASSQSIKGQGAYQPQHF. DNA for the CDR3: TGCGCCAGCAGTCAATCCATTAAGGGGCAGGGGGCGTATCAGCCCCAGCATTTT.

The CDR3, as DNA: TGTGCCACCAGCAGAGATACGGGACAGGTTTACTCTGGAAACACCATATATTTT. Translated: CATSRDTGQVYSGNTIYF. The rearrangement uses TRBV15 and TRBJ1-3; 8 bases are a match to TRBD1. The CDR3 loop spans 18 amino acids. Germline assignment: CDR1 LNHNV and CDR2 YYDKDF (reference sequence). V lost 0 bases to trimming and J lost 0 bases; unmatched junction nucleotides: 7.

J is TRBJ2-5 and V is TRBV10-2; 7 nucleotides match TRBD2. Unmatched junction bases numbered 1, after V lost 6 bases and J lost 3 bases. This CDR3 is 12 amino acids long. Germline V lookup: CDR1 WSHSY, CDR2 SAAADI. Written as DNA, the CDR3 is TGCGCCAGCAGCCTAGCGGAAGAGACCCAGTACTTC. Protein product: CASSLAEETQYF.

This chain links TRBV6-5 with TRBJ1-3, with TRBD1 as a possible D gene (6 bases). The length of the CDR3 is 13 residues. Between the trimmed V and J ends, which lost 6 bases and 9 bases, there was a span of 15 bases. From germline, CDR1 is MNHEY and CDR2 SVGAGI. The CDR3 DNA reads as TGTGCCAGCAGCCCTACAGGGTTTGCCACCATATATTTT. Encoded protein: CASSPTGFATIYF.

The chain joins TRBV7-9 to TRBJ2-1; TRBD2 might be the D (5 bases). V shed 5 bases and J shed 7 bases, with 18 bases lying between them. CDR3 length equals 15 residues. In germline, CDR1 is SEHNR, CDR2 FQNEAQ (reference sequence). The CDR3 here is CASSTSRLSGNEQFF. In DNA form, the CDR3 reads TGTGCCAGCAGCACATCGCGACTTTCGGGGAATGAGCAGTTCTTC.

The CDR3 sequence is CASSIETSTDTQYF. The CDR3 DNA sequence: TGTGCCAGCAGTATAGAGACTAGCACAGATACGCAGTATTTT. This chain connects TRBV28 to TRBJ2-3; no firm D call. From germline, CDR1 is MDHEN and CDR2 SYDVKM. The CDR3 loop spans 14 amino acids. V lost 5 bases, J lost 0 bases, and 9 bases lay in between.

This rearrangement joins TRBV19 to TRBJ2-6; D gene ambiguous. Germline values: CDR1 LNHDA, CDR2 SQIVND (reference sequence). The CDR3 totals 15 residues. V was cut by 2 bases and J by 0 bases, with 5 bases left in between. CDR3 in DNA: TGTGCCAGTAGTATAAGCATCTCTGGGGCCAACGTCCTGACTTTC. Protein: CASSISISGANVLTF.

The sample holds one count of this clone. Other DNA sequences in the same sample also yield this CDR3. This chain connects TRBV6-6 to TRBJ2-7, with TRBD1 matching over 7 bases. Germline assignment: CDR1 MNHNY and CDR2 SVGAGI (reference sequence). The ends lost 2 bases at V and 3 bases at J; junction bases unmatched: 1. The CDR3 loop spans 13 amino acids. This CDR3 reads CASSYAGGYEQYF. In DNA, the CDR3 is TGTGCCAGCAGTTACGCAGGGGGCTACGAGCAGTACTTC.